What follows are 17 T cell receptor beta chains derived from one specimen sequenced in a study of cytomegalovirus exposure and HLA in healthy donors. PCR employed 60 Vbeta and 13 Jbeta primers. Assay: immunoSEQ multiplex PCR; the TCRdb copy retains only in-frame clones and omits some. The sample gives 150,000 to 200,000 clones, more than 65% of which show up once; 4.5% to 7.5% is in the top ten. What was sequenced was PBMCs. The receptors here all came from a woman aged 25 to 39 in good health and CMV-seropositive.

Written as DNA, the CDR3 is TGCGCCAGCAGCCAAGCGGGGAACACCGGGGAGCTGTTTTTT. Translated, it gives CASSQAGNTGELFF. This rearrangement joins TRBV4-3 to TRBJ2-2; D gene uncertain. Germline values: CDR1 LGHNA, CDR2 YSLEER. Trimming left V 1 base short and J 1 base short, with 4 bases between. The CDR3 contains 14 residues.

About this clone itself: One junction end does not reproduce the germline sequence, and a read error may be involved. The V gene is TRBV6-1, the J gene TRBJ1-2, with 8 bases identical to TRBD1. Germline lookup yields CDR1 MNHNS and CDR2 SASEGT. The CDR3 totals 14 residues. This chain's CDR3 is CASSETTGVGGYPF. CDR3 nucleotide sequence: TGTGCCAGCAGTGAAACGACAGGGGTCGGTGGCTACCCCTTC.

This rearrangement joins TRBV5-1 to TRBJ2-3; 7 positions agree with TRBD2. The CDR3 has 14 amino acids. Trimming at V came to 1 base and at J to 6 bases, leaving 5 bases not matched to a gene. Germline V gene data show CDR1 as SGHRS and CDR2 as YFSETQ. The CDR3 DNA reads as TGCGCCAGCAGCTTGCTGACTAGCTCGGATACGCAGTATTTT. Translating gives CASSLLTSSDTQYF. The full variable domain, in which reference TRBV5-1 and TRBJ2-3 provide the parts outside the CDR3, is KAGVTQTPRYLIKTRGQQVTLSCSPISGHRSVSWYQQTPGQGLQFLFEYFSETQRNKGNFPGRFSGRQFSNSRSEMNVSTLELGDSALYLCASSLLTSSDTQYFGPGTRLTVL.

This clone was detected many times. The CDR3 here is CASSQDRGTTDTQYF. The CDR3, as DNA: TGCGCCAGCAGCCAAGACAGGGGTACCACAGATACGCAGTATTTT. The chain recombines TRBV4-3 with TRBJ2-3, with D possibly matching TRBD1 (6 bases). Per germline, CDR1 LGHNA and CDR2 YSLEER. V was trimmed by 0 bases and J by 2 bases, leaving 9 bases between them. The CDR3 consists of 15 residues.

The chain has TRBV4-2 and TRBJ1-4; D might be TRBD1 (5 bases). This CDR3 contains 14 residues. Germline V gene data show CDR1 as LGHNA and CDR2 as YNFKEQ. V dropped 1 base and J dropped 6 bases, with 9 bases sitting between them. The CDR3 region has the DNA TGTGCCAGCAGCCAAGGAGGGGAGGATGAAAAACTGTTTTTT. It encodes CASSQGGEDEKLFF.

This sequence joins TRBV5-4 and TRBJ2-1, with TRBD2 matching over 13 bases. With V trimmed by 4 bases and J by 9 bases, 1 base remained unmatched. The V gene's germline CDR1 is SGHNT and CDR2 YYREEE (reference sequence). The length of the CDR3 is 13 residues. The CDR3 nucleotides are TGTGCCAGCAGCAGGACTAGCGGGAGTGAGCAGTTCTTC. Its translation: CASSRTSGSEQFF. The full variable domain, in which reference TRBV5-4 and TRBJ2-1 provide the parts outside the CDR3, is ETGVTQSPTHLIKTRGQQVTLRCSSQSGHNTVSWYQQALGQGPQFIFQYYREEENGRGNFPPRFSGLQFPNYSSELNVNALELDDSALYLCASSRTSGSEQFFGPGTRLTVL.

This clone was counted once. The CDR3 sequence: CATSPTISAAPEDFTVTF. CDR3 in DNA: TGTGCCACCAGCCCAACCATTTCAGCGGCCCCCGAGGATTTCACGGTCACCTTC. The rearrangement uses TRBV15 and TRBJ1-2, with D unresolved. V was shortened by 5 bases and J by 13 bases, with 35 bases between the two germline ends. From germline, CDR1 is LNHNV and CDR2 YYDKDF (reference sequence). This CDR3 is 18 amino acids long.

The rearrangement links TRBV19 to TRBJ2-7, with D maybe TRBD1 (5 bases). There are 16 residues in the CDR3. Germline assignment: CDR1 LNHDA and CDR2 SQIVND (reference sequence). Trimming pared 3 bases from V and 2 bases from J, leaving 17 bases between. The CDR3 region is CASSIRYFQDTYEQYF. In DNA form, the CDR3 reads TGTGCCAGTAGTATTAGATATTTCCAGGACACCTACGAGCAGTACTTC.

The chain uses TRBV10-3 and TRBJ1-2; no clear D gene. The CDR3 consists of 13 residues. V was pared by 3 bases and J by 8 bases, with 13 bases between. CDR1 and CDR2 (germline): ENHRY, SYGVKD. Here the CDR3 reads CAISDSPSGGYTF. The CDR3 DNA follows: TGTGCCATCAGTGACAGCCCATCGGGAGGCTACACCTTC.

This clone has at least ten counts. V is TRBV6-1 and J is TRBJ1-3; tentatively, D is TRBD1 (6 bases). Germline CDR1 and CDR2: MNHNS and SASEGT. The V end was cut by 3 bases, the J end by 0 bases, with 12 bases between. The CDR3 is made up of 16 amino acids. The CDR3: CASSEDTGSSGNTIYF. The CDR3, as DNA: TGTGCCAGCAGTGAGGACACAGGGTCCTCTGGAAACACCATATATTTT.

The chain joins TRBV7-9 to TRBJ2-7, with 7 nucleotides matching TRBD1. The V segment lost 4 bases and the J segment 6 bases; nucleotides outside the gene matches: 12. This CDR3 is 15 amino acids long. Germline CDR1 is SEHNR and CDR2 is FQNEAQ (reference sequence). CDR3 in amino acids: CASSSRSGPGGEQYF. The CDR3 coding sequence is TGTGCCAGCAGCTCGCGCTCGGGCCCAGGGGGCGAGCAGTACTTC.

Of note for this clone: No DNA is shown, since the ends of the CDR3 on it are uncertain; the CDR3 is the one TCRdb lists. The rearrangement joins TRBV1 to TRBJ1-3. TRBV1 is shown as a pseudogene. The CDR3 has 16 amino acids, counting both end residues. The chain's CDR3 is CTSSQDDWGDGNTIYF.

V and J are TRBV19 and TRBJ1-5, with TRBD1 identical over 7 bases. Germline lookup yields CDR1 LNHDA and CDR2 SQIVND (reference sequence). The CDR3 totals 15 residues. V trimming: 6 bases; J trimming: 2 bases; junction bases outside the gene matches: 7. CDR3 sequence reads: CASSRGASGNQPQHF. The CDR3 DNA follows: TGTGCCAGTAGCAGGGGGGCCTCCGGCAATCAGCCCCAGCATTTT.

A few counts support this clone. The chain combines TRBV18 with TRBJ2-3; D is ambiguous. There are 12 residues in the CDR3. From germline, CDR1 is KGHSH and CDR2 LQKENI. Trimming took off 6 bases at V and 1 base at J, with 5 bases between the two ends. CDR3 amino acids: CASSLRTDTQYF. The DNA for the CDR3 is TGTGCCAGCTCCCTACGCACAGATACGCAGTATTTT.

The gene calls are TRBV11-1 and TRBJ2-4; tentative D call: TRBD1 (5 bases). V was trimmed by 0 bases and J by 0 bases, leaving 9 bases between them. The CDR3 spans 16 residues. Germline CDR1 is SGHAT and CDR2 is FQDESV (reference sequence). The CDR3 protein is CASSLAGALAKNIQYF. The CDR3 DNA sequence: TGTGCCAGCAGCTTAGCAGGGGCCCTAGCCAAAAACATTCAGTACTTC.

The rearrangement joins TRBV5-1 to TRBJ1-2; 8 nucleotides line up with TRBD1. J was trimmed by 7 bases and V by 8 bases; bases with no gene match: 13. Germline V lookup: CDR1 SGHRS, CDR2 YFSETQ. The CDR3 contains 14 residues. In nucleotides, the CDR3 is TGCGCCAGTGAGTTGGGACAGGCTGTGAGTGGCTACACCTTC. It is translated as CASELGQAVSGYTF. Using reference TRBV5-1 and TRBJ1-2 for the parts outside the CDR3, the full variable domain is KAGVTQTPRYLIKTRGQQVTLSCSPISGHRSVSWYQQTPGQGLQFLFEYFSETQRNKGNFPGRFSGRQFSNSRSEMNVSTLELGDSALYLCASELGQAVSGYTFGSGTRLTVV.

This clone turned up a few times. The chain combines TRBV21-1 with TRBJ2-7; TRBD2, the D gene given by the table, was not confirmed from the DNA. TRBV21-1 is labeled a pseudogene. CDR3 length equals 16 residues. The CDR3 DNA reads as TGTGCCAGCAGCAAATTACGCAACGGGAATACCTACGAGCAGTACTTC. It codes for CASSKLRNGNTYEQYF.